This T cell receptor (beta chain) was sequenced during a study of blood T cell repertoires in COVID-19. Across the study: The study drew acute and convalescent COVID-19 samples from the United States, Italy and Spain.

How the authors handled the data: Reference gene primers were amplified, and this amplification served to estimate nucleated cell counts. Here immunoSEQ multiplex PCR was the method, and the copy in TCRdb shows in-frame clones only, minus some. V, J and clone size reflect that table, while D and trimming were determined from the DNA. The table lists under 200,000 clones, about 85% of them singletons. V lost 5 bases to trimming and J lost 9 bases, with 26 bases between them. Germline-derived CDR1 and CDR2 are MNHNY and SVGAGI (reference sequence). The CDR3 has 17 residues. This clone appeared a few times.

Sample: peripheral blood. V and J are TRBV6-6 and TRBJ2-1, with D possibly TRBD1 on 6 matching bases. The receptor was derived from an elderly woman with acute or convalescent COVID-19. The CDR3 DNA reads TGTGCCAGCAGTCGTGAATATAACAGGGTGGTCGGAAGTGAGCAGTTCTTC. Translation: CASSREYNRVVGSEQFF.